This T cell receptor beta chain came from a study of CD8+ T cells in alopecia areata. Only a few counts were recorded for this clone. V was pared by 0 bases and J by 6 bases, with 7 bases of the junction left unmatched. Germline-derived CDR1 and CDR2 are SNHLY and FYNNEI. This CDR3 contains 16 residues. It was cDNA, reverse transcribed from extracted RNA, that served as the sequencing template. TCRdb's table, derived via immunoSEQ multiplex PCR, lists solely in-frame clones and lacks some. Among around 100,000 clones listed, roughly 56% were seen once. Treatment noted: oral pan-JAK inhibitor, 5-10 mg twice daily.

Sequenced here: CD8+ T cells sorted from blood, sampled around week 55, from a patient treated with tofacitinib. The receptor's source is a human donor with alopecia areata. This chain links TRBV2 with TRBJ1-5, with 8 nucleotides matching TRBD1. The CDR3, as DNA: TGTGCCAGCAGTGAAGCGCCGACAGGGGATCGTCAGCCCCAGCATTTT. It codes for CASSEAPTGDRQPQHF.